The 30 T cell receptor beta chains presented below share a single source sample, sequenced in a study of shared clonotypes between healthy human individuals (TCRdb year 2020). The receptor library was made with the immunoSEQ multiplex PCR assay. Entries here come from immuneACCESS through TCRdb and include only in-frame sequences with V and J called. Some clones fail to appear in such tables; in the studies checked, an unresolved V gene covers under half of the shortfall, and the cause of the remainder is unknown. This sample comprises about 510,000 clones, nearly 80% of them detected only once. The ten largest clones capture roughly an eighth of the sample. Material for sequencing was PBMCs. The receptors stem from a woman in her thirties or forties in good health. Some clones in this sample may be carry-over from other donors' samples.

CDR3 amino acids: CASPARGNTGELFF. The DNA for the CDR3 is TGTGCCAGCCCAGCCAGGGGGAACACCGGGGAGCTGTTTTTT. The chain carries TRBV7-9 and TRBJ2-2, with D possibly matching TRBD1 (6 bases). CDR3 length: 14 residues. Germline values: CDR1 SEHNR, CDR2 FQNEAQ (reference sequence). Trimming left V 8 bases short and J 1 base short, with 11 bases between.

Notes on this clone: One end of the junction fails to match germline, which may point to a read error. The chain couples TRBV27 to TRBJ2-4; D perhaps matches TRBD2 (6 bases). The CDR3 totals 16 residues. CDR1 and CDR2 from the germline V gene are MNHEY and SMNVEV (reference sequence). The CDR3 spells CASSLWTRGSNNIQYF. DNA for the CDR3: TGTGCCAGCAGTTTATGGACGCGGGGATCCAACAACATTCAGTACTTC.

The gene calls are TRBV27 and TRBJ2-7, with unresolved D. Trimming left V 4 bases short and J 3 bases short, with 10 bases between. Germline assignment: CDR1 MNHEY and CDR2 SMNVEV (reference sequence). The CDR3 is made up of 13 amino acids. Here the CDR3 DNA reads TGTGCCAGCAGTTCCCGGCCGAGCTACGAGCAGTACTTC. Translated, it gives CASSSRPSYEQYF.

This sequence joins TRBV5-1 and TRBJ2-1, with TRBD2 matching 12 bases. The CDR3 length is 18 residues. The germline CDR1 and CDR2 sequences are SGHRS and YFSETQ. The V and J ends lost 0 bases and 0 bases, in that order; junction bases with no gene match: 4. In DNA form, the CDR3 reads TGCGCCAGCAGCTTGGGACTAGCGGGAGTGGGCTCCTACAATGAGCAGTTCTTC. This translates into CASSLGLAGVGSYNEQFF.

The chain carries TRBV4-1 and TRBJ2-3; 8 bases match TRBD2. From germline, CDR1 is MGHRA and CDR2 YSYEKL. The CDR3 totals 16 residues. The J segment lost 3 bases and the V segment lost 0 bases, leaving 5 bases of the junction unmatched. CDR3 protein: CASSQERAGGTDTQYF. As DNA, the CDR3 is TGCGCCAGCAGCCAAGAGAGGGCGGGGGGTACAGATACGCAGTATTTT.

This sequence joins TRBV2 and TRBJ1-5; D uncertain. CDR3 size: 13 residues. Trimming cost V 5 bases and J 4 bases, with 9 bases left between them. The germline V gene has CDR1 SNHLY and CDR2 FYNNEI. CDR3 protein: CASSLSDNQPQHF. The DNA of the CDR3 is TGTGCCAGCAGTTTGTCAGATAATCAGCCCCAGCATTTT.

The gene calls are TRBV28 and TRBJ2-2, with D possibly TRBD2 on 5 matching bases. Per germline, CDR1 MDHEN and CDR2 SYDVKM. V lost 3 bases and J 3 bases, leaving 11 bases between the germline ends. The CDR3 is 15 amino acids. The CDR3 DNA is TGTGCCAGCAGTTTCCGGGGTCGCTACACCGGGGAGCTGTTTTTT. Amino acid sequence: CASSFRGRYTGELFF.

This sequence joins TRBV28 and TRBJ2-7; 7 bases are shared with TRBD1. There are 13 residues in the CDR3. Trimming at V came to 6 bases and at J to 3 bases, leaving 5 bases not matched to a gene. Germline CDR1 reads MDHEN; CDR2 reads SYDVKM. The CDR3 DNA is TGTGCCAGCAGGACGGGACAGTTCTACGAGCAGTACTTC. As protein: CASRTGQFYEQYF.

The chain combines TRBV11-2 with TRBJ2-2; D remains unclear. This CDR3 region has 15 residues. Trimming removed 1 base at V and 0 bases at J, with 6 bases between. The germline V gene encodes CDR1 SGHAT and CDR2 FQNNGV. The CDR3 nucleotides are TGTGCCAGCAGCTTAGTGGTCACGAACACCGGGGAGCTGTTTTTT. It encodes CASSLVVTNTGELFF.

Regarding this clone: This may stem from a read error, because a much larger clone lies one nucleotide away. This rearrangement joins TRBV9 to TRBJ1-4; no definite D call. V shed 0 bases and J shed 5 bases, with 5 bases lying between them. Looked up from germline, CDR1 is SGDLS and CDR2 is YYNGEE. The CDR3 extends over 13 amino acids. As DNA, the CDR3 is TGTGCCAGCAGCGTAGGGCAGAATGAAAAACTGTTTTTT. Encoded protein: CASSVGQNEKLFF.

CDR3 DNA sequence: TGTGCCAGCAGTGAAGAGGCCCACACTGAAGCTTTCTTT. It yields the protein CASSEEAHTEAFF. The chain is built from TRBV6-5 and TRBJ1-1; D uncertain. Germline values: CDR1 MNHEY, CDR2 SVGAGI. Trimming removed 5 bases from V and 3 bases from J, with 10 bases in between. The CDR3 is 13 residues long.

This chain links TRBV6-5 with TRBJ1-1; D is ambiguous. V lost 6 bases and J lost 0, with 11 bases in between. Germline V CDR1 and CDR2: MNHEY, SVGAGI. This CDR3 is built from 14 residues. The CDR3 nucleotides read TGTGCCAGCAGCTCTGCCAACCTGAACACTGAAGCTTTCTTT. It encodes CASSSANLNTEAFF.

This sequence joins TRBV18 and TRBJ2-6; D not resolved. This CDR3 has 17 residues. Germline CDR1 KGHSH, CDR2 LQKENI. Trimming removed 0 bases at V and 0 bases at J, with 9 bases between. CDR3 amino acids: CASSPPPAGSGANVLTF. CDR3 nucleotides: TGTGCCAGCTCACCACCGCCCGCCGGCTCTGGGGCCAACGTCCTGACTTTC.

V and J are TRBV20-1 and TRBJ1-2, with D possibly matching TRBD1 (5 bases). CDR1 DFQATT and CDR2 SNEGSKA come from the germline V gene (reference sequence). V lost 7 bases and J 0 bases, leaving 6 bases between the germline ends. The CDR3 is 11 amino acids. The CDR3 nucleotides are TGCAGTGGGGGGACTAACTATGGCTACACCTTC. It is translated as CSGGTNYGYTF.

The chain employs TRBV29-1 and TRBJ2-3; maybe TRBD2 (6 bases). V was shortened by 3 bases and J by 3 bases, with 7 bases between the two germline ends. Germline CDR1 SQVTM, CDR2 ANQGSEA. The CDR3 loop spans 12 amino acids. CDR3 amino acids: CSVDSGTDTQYF. CDR3 in DNA: TGCAGCGTTGATAGCGGAACAGATACGCAGTATTTT.

There are a few counts of this clone. The chain joins TRBV4-2 to TRBJ2-1, with D perhaps being TRBD1 or TRBD2 (6 bases each). Trimming took off 3 bases at V and 3 bases at J, with 15 bases between the two ends. CDR1 is LGHNA, CDR2 YNFKEQ, per germline. The CDR3 covers 16 residues. CDR3 in amino acids: CASSQNPGALYNEQFF. CDR3 sequence (DNA): TGTGCCAGCAGCCAGAACCCGGGGGCGCTCTACAATGAGCAGTTCTTC.

With regard to this clone: At the DNA level, this CDR3 is encoded by other sequences in the same sample as well. The chain combines TRBV30 with TRBJ1-3; D remains ambiguous. CDR3 length: 14 amino acids. V lost 5 bases and J 0 bases, leaving 11 bases between the germline ends. Germline lookup yields CDR1 GTSNPN and CDR2 SVGIG (reference sequence). The CDR3 DNA follows: TGTGCCTGGCTCAGAGGACGCTCTGGAAACACCATATATTTT. Its translation: CAWLRGRSGNTIYF.

The rearrangement uses TRBV9 and TRBJ1-2; maybe TRBD1 (6 bases). Germline loops: CDR1 SGDLS, CDR2 YYNGEE. The CDR3 runs 15 residues. V lost 0 bases and J lost 0, with 9 bases in between. This chain's CDR3 is CASSVDAGANYGYTF. The CDR3 coding sequence is TGTGCCAGCAGCGTAGACGCAGGGGCTAACTATGGCTACACCTTC.

The chain carries TRBV30 and TRBJ2-5; D might be TRBD2 (6 bases). The CDR3 contains 13 residues. Germline CDR1 GTSNPN, CDR2 SVGIG (reference sequence). Trimming stripped 0 bases from V and 5 bases from J, with 10 bases between. In DNA form, the CDR3 reads TGTGCCTGGAGTGTAGACCGGGGGGAGACCCAGTACTTC. It yields the protein CAWSVDRGETQYF.

The chain couples TRBV6-5 to TRBJ2-7; D is perhaps TRBD1 (6 bases). The V end was cut by 6 bases, the J end by 2 bases, with 17 bases between. CDR1 and CDR2 from the germline V gene are MNHEY and SVGAGI. This CDR3 is 15 amino acids long. CDR3 sequence: CASRKDRSSTYEQYF. The DNA of the CDR3 is TGTGCCAGCAGGAAAGACAGGTCAAGTACCTACGAGCAGTACTTC.

The rearrangement uses TRBV28 and TRBJ2-3; D perhaps matches TRBD1 (5 bases). Germline loops: CDR1 MDHEN, CDR2 SYDVKM. V dropped 6 bases and J dropped 5 bases, with 18 bases sitting between them. This CDR3 is 15 amino acids long. The CDR3 reads CASRVGAGKEDTQYF. The DNA of the CDR3 is TGTGCCAGCAGGGTAGGGGCAGGGAAAGAAGATACGCAGTATTTT. Filled out from reference TRBV28 and TRBJ2-3, the complete variable domain reads DVKVTQSSRYLVKRTGEKVFLECVQDMDHENMFWYRQDPGLGLRLIYFSYDVKMKEKGDIPEGYSVSREKKERFSLILESASTNQTSMYLCASRVGAGKEDTQYFGPGTRLTVL.

This clone was found once. The J gene is TRBJ2-7, the V gene TRBV19; D gene uncertain. From germline, CDR1 is LNHDA and CDR2 SQIVND (reference sequence). The CDR3 is 14 residues long. V lost 5 bases, J lost 3 bases, and 14 bases lay in between. The CDR3 protein is CASSVSFRSYEQYF. DNA for the CDR3: TGTGCCAGTAGTGTCAGCTTCCGTAGCTACGAGCAGTACTTC.

The table lists this clone with a count of one. This chain connects TRBV5-1 to TRBJ1-1, with D perhaps matching TRBD1 (5 bases). The CDR3 loop spans 14 amino acids. Germline V gene sequence: CDR1 SGHRS, CDR2 YFSETQ. V lost 3 bases and J lost 1, with 10 bases in between. The CDR3 sequence is CASSSADRNTEAFF. The DNA for the CDR3 is TGCGCCAGCAGCTCGGCCGACAGGAACACTGAAGCTTTCTTT.

CDR3 DNA sequence: TGTGCCAGCAGCTTAACAGAAACGAACACTGAAGCTTTCTTT. Translated: CASSLTETNTEAFF. The chain has TRBV7-6 and TRBJ1-1; D ambiguous. The CDR3 extends over 14 amino acids. Trimming left V 2 bases short and J 1 base short, with 8 bases between. Germline CDR1 SGHVS, CDR2 FNYEAQ.

The rearrangement uses TRBV4-3 and TRBJ2-3; 10 bases align to TRBD2. Germline-derived CDR1 and CDR2 are LGHNA and YSLEER. With V trimmed by 4 bases and J by 4 bases, 5 bases remained unmatched. The CDR3 sequence is 15 residues long. CDR3 region: CASSPLAGEADTQYF. CDR3 nucleotide sequence: TGCGCCAGCAGCCCCCTAGCGGGAGAAGCAGATACGCAGTATTTT.

The gene calls are TRBV19 and TRBJ1-4; no reliable D call. With 4 bases removed from V and 0 bases from J, the gap between germline ends came to 6 bases. In germline, CDR1 is LNHDA, CDR2 SQIVND (reference sequence). CDR3 length: 14 amino acids. CDR3 bases: TGTGCCAGTAGTAGGGCAGCAACTAATGAAAAACTGTTTTTT. This encodes CASSRAATNEKLFF.

This clone has more than one count but fewer than ten. V gene TRBV4-1 combines with J gene TRBJ2-7, with 12 bases aligning to TRBD2. V was clipped by 4 bases and J by 3 bases; unmatched bases: 4. CDR3 size: 15 residues. The germline V gene encodes CDR1 MGHRA and CDR2 YSYEKL. The CDR3 here is CASSPRLAGDYEQYF. CDR3 DNA sequence: TGCGCCAGCAGCCCCCGACTAGCGGGGGACTACGAGCAGTACTTC.

The chain uses TRBV30 and TRBJ2-3; TRBD2 matches 9 bases. The CDR3 runs 16 residues. Germline CDR1 GTSNPN, CDR2 SVGIG (reference sequence). The V and J ends lost 0 bases and 2 bases, in that order; junction bases with no gene match: 6. In DNA form, the CDR3 reads TGTGCCTGGAGTGTTGGGGCGGGAGGGATCACAGATACGCAGTATTTT. This encodes CAWSVGAGGITDTQYF. The full variable domain, with the rest looked up from reference TRBV30 and TRBJ2-3, is SQTIHQWPATLVQPVGSPLSLECTVEGTSNPNLYWYRQAAGRGLQLLFYSVGIGQISSEVPQNLSASRPQDRQFILSSKKLLLSDSGFYLCAWSVGAGGITDTQYFGPGTRLTVL.

This rearrangement joins TRBV12-5 to TRBJ2-3, with no clear D. Germline values: CDR1 LGHNT, CDR2 FRNRAP. V was shortened by 8 bases and J by 2 bases, with 8 bases between the two germline ends. The CDR3 spans 12 residues. The CDR3 nucleotides read TGTGCTAGTCGACGAGACACAGATACGCAGTATTTT. Its protein product is CASRRDTDTQYF.

The V and J genes are TRBV4-1 and TRBJ2-7; 7 bases map to TRBD1. The CDR3 has 14 residues. Trimming at V came to 3 bases and at J to 3 bases, leaving 5 bases not matched to a gene. Germline values: CDR1 MGHRA, CDR2 YSYEKL. This CDR3 reads CASSQLTGDYEQYF. CDR3 coding DNA: TGCGCCAGCAGCCAGCTAACAGGGGACTACGAGCAGTACTTC.